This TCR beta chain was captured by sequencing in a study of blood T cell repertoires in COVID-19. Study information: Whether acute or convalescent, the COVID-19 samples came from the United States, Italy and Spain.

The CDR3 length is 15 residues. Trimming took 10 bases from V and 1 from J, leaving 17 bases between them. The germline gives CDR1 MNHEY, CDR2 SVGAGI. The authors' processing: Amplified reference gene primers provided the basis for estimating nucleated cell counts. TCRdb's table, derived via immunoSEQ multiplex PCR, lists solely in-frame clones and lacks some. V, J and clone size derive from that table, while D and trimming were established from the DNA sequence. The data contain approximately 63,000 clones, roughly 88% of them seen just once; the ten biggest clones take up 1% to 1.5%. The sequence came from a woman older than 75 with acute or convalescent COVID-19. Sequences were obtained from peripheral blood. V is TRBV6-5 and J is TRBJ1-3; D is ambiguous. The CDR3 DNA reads TGTGCCATTCGCCGTCGAGGGTCATCTGGAAACACCATATATTTT. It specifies CAIRRRGSSGNTIYF.